This TCR beta chain was profiled in a study of cytomegalovirus exposure and HLA in healthy donors. Study-level points and caveats: The authors listed approximately 160 TCR beta chains as cytomegalovirus-associated.

TCRdb's table, derived via immunoSEQ multiplex PCR, lists solely in-frame clones and lacks some. The sample includes 150,000 to 200,000 clones, roughly 77% of them seen just once. With regard to this clone: The antigen remains unidentified.

This clonotype was obtained from a woman younger than 45 in good health and CMV-seronegative. The sample consisted of PBMCs.

This CDR3 reads CASSFDPGVSGYTF. CDR3 nucleotides: TGCGCCAGCAGCTTTGATCCGGGAGTGAGCGGCTACACCTTC. The V gene is TRBV5-1, the J gene TRBJ1-2; no reliable D call. CDR1 is SGHRS, CDR2 YFSETQ, per germline. V dropped 2 bases and J dropped 8 bases, with 16 bases sitting between them. The length of the CDR3 is 14 residues.